The 2 T cell receptor beta chains below all came from one sample that was sequenced in a study of human T cells and chemical hapten exposure. TCRdb independently ran MiXCR on the RACE reads; one entry per CDR3 protein. The sample holds roughly 130,000 distinct CDR3 sequences, over 9% seen once. The time point: patch test 3, about 24 weeks after DPC sensitization. Stated treatment: therapeutic diphenylcyclopropenone sensitization with weekly scalp DPC. This sample comprised whole blood, obtained in connection with sensitization to the hapten diphenylcyclopropenone (DPC). Receptors were obtained from a woman in her 50s with alopecia areata. Some clones in this sample may be carry-over from other donors' samples.

This clonotype has a handful of counts. The chain couples TRBV24-1 to TRBJ1-4, with unresolved D. V was shortened by 2 bases and J by 6 bases, with 6 bases between the two germline ends. The CDR3 has 13 amino acids. Germline V gives CDR1 KGHDR, CDR2 SFDVKD. The CDR3 loop reads CATSDWKDEKLFF. For the CDR3, the DNA is TGTGCCACCAGTGATTGGAAGGATGAAAAACTGTTTTTT.

This clonotype was recorded a few times. The chain carries TRBV10-3 and TRBJ2-3; no clear D gene. Germline-derived CDR1 and CDR2 are ENHRY and SYGVKD. Trimming pared 4 bases from V and 2 bases from J, leaving 10 bases between. The CDR3 spans 14 residues. CDR3 sequence reads: CAISVGLSTDTQYF. The CDR3 DNA sequence: TGTGCCATCAGTGTAGGGCTCTCCACAGATACGCAGTATTTT.